A selection of T cell receptor beta chains follows, all from one sample in a study of OX40 agonist ivuxolimab in advanced cancers. The table came from immunoSEQ multiplex PCR; TCRdb's copy has only in-frame clones and leaves some out. The sample holds tens of thousands of clones, less than 90% seen once. Sequenced material: CD4+ or CD8+ T cells sorted from blood, taken in a trial of the OX40 agonist ivuxolimab. The receptors shown here come from an adult with an advanced solid tumor such as melanoma, head and neck, liver or kidney cancer. Both conserved end residues are trimmed from each CDR3.

v_gene: TRBV6-6
j_gene: TRBJ1-2
CDR3aa: ASSAGGTTGGYT

v_gene: TRBV7-8
j_gene: TRBJ2-3
CDR3aa: ASSFSLGTGSTDTQY

v_gene: TRBV19
j_gene: TRBJ1-4
CDR3aa: ASSSWMAASEKLF

v_gene: TRBV7-2
j_gene: TRBJ2-7
CDR3aa: ASSSYAGKIYEQY

v_gene: TRBV28
j_gene: TRBJ2-7
CDR3aa: ASSLAGHSYEQY

v_gene: TRBV5-1
j_gene: TRBJ2-5
CDR3aa: ASSLDTSGFETQY

v_gene: TRBV27
j_gene: TRBJ1-2
CDR3aa: ASSYGGNYGYT

v_gene: TRBV27
j_gene: TRBJ1-1
CDR3aa: ASSSLVRTEAF

v_gene: TRBV5-6
j_gene: TRBJ2-1
CDR3aa: ASSRTGGNYNEQF

v_gene: TRBV9
j_gene: TRBJ2-3
CDR3aa: ASSRDRSTDTQY

v_gene: TRBV4-3
j_gene: TRBJ2-3
CDR3aa: ASSQGATLPDTQY

v_gene: TRBV28
j_gene: TRBJ2-1
CDR3aa: ATSKTGGGYNEQF

v_gene: TRBV18
j_gene: TRBJ2-3
CDR3aa: ASSSTGGVGNTQY

v_gene: TRBV30
j_gene: TRBJ2-7
CDR3aa: AWSVSGSPYEQY

v_gene: TRBV11-3
j_gene: TRBJ2-5
CDR3aa: ASSPGLAAGTQY

v_gene: TRBV18
j_gene: TRBJ2-2
CDR3aa: ASSPPPNTGELF

v_gene: TRBV5-1
j_gene: TRBJ2-2
CDR3aa: ASSLAPGGTGELF

v_gene: TRBV28
j_gene: TRBJ1-5
CDR3aa: ASSFEDDQPQH

v_gene: TRBV29-1
j_gene: TRBJ1-2
CDR3aa: SVASGWGHGYT

v_gene: TRBV6-5
j_gene: TRBJ1-2
CDR3aa: ASSRRGGAGHGYT

v_gene: TRBV4-2
j_gene: TRBJ2-1
CDR3aa: ASSQAGGIGNEQF

v_gene: TRBV11-3
j_gene: TRBJ2-7
CDR3aa: ASSSAPRQGVNEQY